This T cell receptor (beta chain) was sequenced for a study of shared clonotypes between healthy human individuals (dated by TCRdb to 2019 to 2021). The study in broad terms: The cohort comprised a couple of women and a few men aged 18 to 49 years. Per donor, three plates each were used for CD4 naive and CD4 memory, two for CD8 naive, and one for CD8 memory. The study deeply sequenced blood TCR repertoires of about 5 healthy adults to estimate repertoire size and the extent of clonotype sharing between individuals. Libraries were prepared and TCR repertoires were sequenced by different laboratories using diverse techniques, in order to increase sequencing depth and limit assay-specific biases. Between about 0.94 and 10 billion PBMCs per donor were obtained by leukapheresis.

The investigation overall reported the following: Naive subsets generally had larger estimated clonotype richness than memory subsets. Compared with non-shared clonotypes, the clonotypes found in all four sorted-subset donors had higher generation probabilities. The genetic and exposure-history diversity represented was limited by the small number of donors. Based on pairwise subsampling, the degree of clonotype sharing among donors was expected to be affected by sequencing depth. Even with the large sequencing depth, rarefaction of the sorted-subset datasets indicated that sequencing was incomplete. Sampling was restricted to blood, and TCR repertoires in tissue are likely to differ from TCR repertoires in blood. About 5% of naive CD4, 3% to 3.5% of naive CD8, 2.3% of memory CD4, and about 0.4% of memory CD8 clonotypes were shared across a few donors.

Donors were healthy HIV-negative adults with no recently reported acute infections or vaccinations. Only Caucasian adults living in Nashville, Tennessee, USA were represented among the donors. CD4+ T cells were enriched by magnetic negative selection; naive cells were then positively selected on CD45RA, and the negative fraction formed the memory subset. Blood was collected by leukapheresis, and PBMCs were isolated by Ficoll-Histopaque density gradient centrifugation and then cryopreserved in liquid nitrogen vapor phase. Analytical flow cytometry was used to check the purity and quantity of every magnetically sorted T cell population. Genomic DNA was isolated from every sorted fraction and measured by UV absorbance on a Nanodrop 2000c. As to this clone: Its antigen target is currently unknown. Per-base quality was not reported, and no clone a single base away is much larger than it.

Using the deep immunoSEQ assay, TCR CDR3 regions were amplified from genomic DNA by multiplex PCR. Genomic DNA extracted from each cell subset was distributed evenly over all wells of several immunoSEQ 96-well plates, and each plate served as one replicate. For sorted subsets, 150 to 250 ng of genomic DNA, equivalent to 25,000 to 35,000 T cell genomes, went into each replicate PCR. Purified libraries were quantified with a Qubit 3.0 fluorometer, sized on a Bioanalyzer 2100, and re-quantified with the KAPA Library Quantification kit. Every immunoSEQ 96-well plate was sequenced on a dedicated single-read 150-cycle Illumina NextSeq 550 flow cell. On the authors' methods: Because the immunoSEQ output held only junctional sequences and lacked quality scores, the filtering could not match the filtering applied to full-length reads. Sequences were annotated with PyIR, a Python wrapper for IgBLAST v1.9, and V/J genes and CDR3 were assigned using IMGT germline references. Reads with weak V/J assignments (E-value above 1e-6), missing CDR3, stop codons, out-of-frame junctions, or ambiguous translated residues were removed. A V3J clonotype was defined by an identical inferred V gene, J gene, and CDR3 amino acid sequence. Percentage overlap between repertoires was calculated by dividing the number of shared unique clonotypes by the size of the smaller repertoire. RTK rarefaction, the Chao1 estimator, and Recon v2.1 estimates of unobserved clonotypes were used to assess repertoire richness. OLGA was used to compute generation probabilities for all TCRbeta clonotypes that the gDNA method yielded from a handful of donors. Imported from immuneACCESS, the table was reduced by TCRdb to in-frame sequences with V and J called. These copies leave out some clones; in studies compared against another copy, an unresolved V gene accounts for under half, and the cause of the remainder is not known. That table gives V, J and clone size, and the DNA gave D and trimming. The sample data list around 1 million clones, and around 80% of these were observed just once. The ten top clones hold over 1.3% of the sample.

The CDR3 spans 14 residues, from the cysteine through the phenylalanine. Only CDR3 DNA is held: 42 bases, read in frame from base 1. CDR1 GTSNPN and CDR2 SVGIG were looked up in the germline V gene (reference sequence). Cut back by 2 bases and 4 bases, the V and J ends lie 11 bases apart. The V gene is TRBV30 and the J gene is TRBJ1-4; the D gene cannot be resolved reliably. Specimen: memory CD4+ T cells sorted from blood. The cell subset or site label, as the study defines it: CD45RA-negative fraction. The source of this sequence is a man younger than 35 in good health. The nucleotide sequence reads TGTGCCTGGAGTCCCGGAGATTATAATGAAAAACTGTTTTTT. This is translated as CAWSPGDYNEKLFF.